This entry features one TCR beta chain sequence. The study drew participants aged 18 to 89 years from 20 to 30 US areas. Donors in Cohort 3 who had recovered were those with two negative PCRs, healthcare professional clearance, or resolution of their symptoms. Germline V lookup: CDR1 SNHLY, CDR2 FYNNEI. This CDR3 has 12 residues. Trimming shortened V by 6 bases and J by 10 bases, and 15 bases separated the two germline ends. Original processing methods: The authors estimated nucleated cell counts from reference gene primer amplification. Profiled with immunoSEQ multiplex PCR; TCRdb holds only in-frame clones, not every one. V and J calls plus clone size are reproduced from that table; the DNA served to infer D and trimming. The sample consists of about 140,000 clones, around 73% of them appearing once. The data were obtained in a study of blood T cell repertoires in COVID-19. Study-level background: Researchers got acute and convalescent COVID-19 samples from the United States, Italy and Spain.

The chain has TRBV2 and TRBJ2-5, with D possibly being TRBD1 (5 bases). The sequenced material came from PBMCs or T cells enriched from blood (not recorded which). This clonotype originated in a woman aged 45-65 years who had recovered from COVID-19. CDR3 loop: CASSPPQGDQYF. In nucleotides, the CDR3 is TGTGCCAGCAGCCCACCCCAGGGTGACCAGTACTTC.